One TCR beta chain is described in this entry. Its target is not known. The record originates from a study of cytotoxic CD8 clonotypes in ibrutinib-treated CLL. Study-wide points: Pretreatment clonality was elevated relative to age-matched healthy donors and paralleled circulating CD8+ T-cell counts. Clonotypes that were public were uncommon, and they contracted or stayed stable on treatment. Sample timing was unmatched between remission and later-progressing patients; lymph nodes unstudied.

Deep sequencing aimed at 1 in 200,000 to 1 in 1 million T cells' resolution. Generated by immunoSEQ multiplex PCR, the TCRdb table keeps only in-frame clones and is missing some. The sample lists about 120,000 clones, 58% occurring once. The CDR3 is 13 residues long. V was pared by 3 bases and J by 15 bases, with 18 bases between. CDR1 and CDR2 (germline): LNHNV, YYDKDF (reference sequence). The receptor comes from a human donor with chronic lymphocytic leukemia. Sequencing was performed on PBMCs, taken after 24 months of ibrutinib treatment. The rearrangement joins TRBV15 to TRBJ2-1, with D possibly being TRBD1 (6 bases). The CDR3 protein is CATSSPFGGWPFF. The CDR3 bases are TGTGCCACCAGCAGCCCTTTTGGGGGCTGGCCGTTCTTC.